This T cell receptor beta chain was retrieved from a study of blood T cells in healthy people across ages. CDR3 length equals 14 residues. V lost 3 bases and J lost 2, with 5 bases in between. Germline CDR1 is MNHEY and CDR2 is SMNVEV (reference sequence). A second PCR, run for roughly 7 to 12 cycles, used a sample-barcoded 5' primer plus a J-beta primer mix. TCRdb reprocessed the 5' RACE reads with MiXCR, giving one entry per CDR3 protein. The sample has over 500,000 distinct CDR3 sequences, 52% seen once; the top ten hold roughly 14%. Total RNA, at least 5 micrograms per sample, was extracted from PBMCs. Study results and limitations: When set beside aged donors, long-lived donors presented more naive CD4+ cells and higher diversity.

On this clonotype: Its antigen is undetermined. A much bigger clone sits one base away, suggesting this may be a read error.

The chain is built from TRBV27 and TRBJ1-6; D unclear. Sequences were obtained from blood. This TCR came from a woman at least 80 years old in good health. The CDR3 coding sequence is TGTGCCAGCAGTTTTACCACCTATAATTCACCCCTCCACTTT. Translating gives CASSFTTYNSPLHF.